The entry below gives a single T cell receptor beta chain sequence along with its context. Its antigen target is currently unknown. No per-base quality is available; no much larger clone lies one base away. This entry is derived from a study of identical twins (dated by TCRdb to the mid-2010s). In the study overall: To test whether fetal clonotypes persist, this study deep-sequenced TCR alpha and beta repertoires from monozygotic twins, from unrelated adults of various ages, and from cord blood. To rule out contamination, replicate twin experiments were performed at different times with different library preparation protocols.

The junction shows trimming of 0 bases on V and 10 bases on J, plus 4 bases between the germline ends. The CDR3 measures 11 amino acids from cysteine to phenylalanine. Only CDR3 DNA is held: 33 bases, read in frame from base 1. CDR1 and CDR2, per the germline V gene (reference sequence), are SEHNR and FQNEAQ. Study-wide findings and limitations: In beta out-of-frame sequences, excess twin sharing was weaker, because having fewer shared sequences lowered the signal-to-noise ratio. Invariant T cells such as MAIT and iNKT could partly confound zero-insertion analyses, although diverse VJ usage argued against such confounding for most clonotypes. Because the same donors could not be followed over many years, the conclusions relied on cross-sectional statistical analysis. Compared with coincidental sharing between unrelated individuals, out-of-frame TCR alpha sequences shared between twins showed an excess of sequences with low generation probability. In monozygotic twins, recombination models systematically underestimated out-of-frame TCR alpha sharing, but the models matched the sharing seen between unrelated individuals. Abundant cord blood beta clonotypes had fewer insertions, young adult naive repertoires showed a similar but weaker trend, and memory repertoires showed no such trend.

The receptor library was made with 5' RACE. Sequenced on an Illumina HiSeq 2000. A universal primer binding site was added through template switching, and the final cDNA carried a unique molecular identifier so that TCR cDNA molecules could be counted accurately. First-strand cDNA for TCR alpha and beta chains was synthesized from specific primers in the conserved constant-segment region. To control for contamination, each cDNA library was double barcoded with a SMART-Mk sample barcode plus Illumina barcodes. TruSeq adapter sequences, together with Illumina sample barcodes, were added in two successive PCR steps. TCR alpha and beta cDNA libraries were sequenced on the Illumina HiSeq platform with custom primers. The authors' analysis ran thus. Raw reads were processed with MiGEC to extract unique molecular identifiers, and MiXCR was used to determine CDR3 positions. For each individual, recombination models were inferred using an EM algorithm with the repgenHMM and IGoR tools. Shared clonotype analysis was performed with the tcR package in R, normalizing sharing by the product of cloneset sizes. Out-of-frame nonproductive sequences were analyzed to study raw recombination free of thymic and clonal selection effects. TCRdb took the public reads, trimmed them with fastp at Q25, ran MiXCR for clone calling and kept in-frame beta chains. Each record represents a unique CDR3 protein, reported with the most common genes and DNA among its rows. TCRdb's processing, not the authors' own work, is the source of the V and J calls. The sample table contains more than 400,000 distinct CDR3 sequences; only one count was recorded for roughly 15% of them. The ten largest clones capture roughly 0.43% of the sample.

Every donor was a healthy Caucasian. Three pairs of female monozygotic twins, all aged 18 to 29 years, made up the twin cohort. Positive isolation kits from Invitrogen were used to isolate CD4+ and CD8+ T cell populations. The same data also went into a second study, on yellow fever vaccine responses in identical twins. The second study, in turn, reports: The authors reported that the T cell response to vaccination in identical twins appeared partly convergent and partly personalized. Focusing on identical twins, the study followed the T cell clones that responded to the vaccine, and did so with precision.

The receptor was derived from a young woman in good health. The V and J genes are TRBV7-9 and TRBJ2-1; the D gene remains uncertain. Material for sequencing was CD4+ T cells sorted from blood. The encoded CDR3 is CASSLAREQFF. The DNA reads as follows: TGTGCCAGCAGCTTAGCGCGGGAGCAGTTCTTC. Full variable domain (CDR3 extended with the reference TRBV7-9 and TRBJ2-1 proteins): DTGVSQNPRHKITKRGQNVTFRCDPISEHNRLYWYRQTLGQGPEFLTYFQNEAQLEKSRLLSDRFSAERPKGSFSTLEIQRTEQGDSAMYLCASSLAREQFFGPGTRLTVL.